This T cell receptor beta chain was sequenced in a study of T cell clonotyping in hematopoietic cell transplantation. The time point here: recipient sample about 28 days before transplant, after cytoreduction. The ends lost 2 bases at V and 0 bases at J; junction bases unmatched: 9. This CDR3 has 17 residues. Per germline, CDR1 MGHDK and CDR2 SYGVNS. Assay used: immunoSEQ multiplex PCR; TCRdb lists only in-frame clones, some missing. The sample has 15,000 to 20,000 clones; around three quarters are singletons. Concerning this clone: The antigen is undetermined.

Findings of the study overall: Broader posttransplant TCR repertoire diversity was predicted by graft donor and pretransplant recipient Inverse Simpson Index values. At the given depth, recipient repertoires were over 95% de novo clonotypes. Pathologically expanded recipient clonotypes increased progressively from day 30 to day 180 as diversity fell.

This specimen consisted of peripheral blood mononuclear cells, obtained before stem cell transplant. The rearrangement links TRBV25-1 to TRBJ1-1; TRBD1 aligns across 7 bases. The source is a man in his 60s with acute myeloid leukemia. Some clones in this sample may be carry-over from other donors' samples. The CDR3 DNA sequence: TGTGCCAGCAGTGAAGGGGGATCGGGACAGTTGAACACTGAAGCTTTCTTT. It translates to CASSEGGSGQLNTEAFF.